The clone carrying this T cell receptor beta chain was picked up a small number of times. Antigen specificity is unknown. This CDR3 is built from 16 residues. Unmatched junction bases numbered 6, after V lost 5 bases and J lost 1 base. Germline assignment: CDR1 SGHVS and CDR2 FQNEAQ. These data originate in a study of neoadjuvant anti-PD-1 for oral cavity cancer. Study details: Patients without progression got a fourth dose around day 43.

Broader study findings: TCR analyses covered only a few patients per response group. Higher pretreatment blood Treg/Th17 ratios correlated with higher pretreatment blood and lower post-treatment tumor TCRbeta clonality.

Only in-frame clones appear in the TCRdb table, and some are missing; sequencing was by immunoSEQ multiplex PCR. This sample carries tens of thousands of clones, 25% to 30% of them seen once, and the ten largest clones take around 15%. The sample's time point: after neoadjuvant nivolumab, at surgical resection. This sequence originates from a person between 40 and 79 years old with oral cavity squamous cell carcinoma. This specimen was tumor tissue, taken after nivolumab (anti-PD-1) treatment. J is TRBJ2-7 and V is TRBV7-8; 12 bases line up with TRBD1. CDR3 nucleotides: TGTGCCAGCAGCGCCCGGGACAGGGGGCTATCCTACGAGCAGTACTTC. Translating gives CASSARDRGLSYEQYF.